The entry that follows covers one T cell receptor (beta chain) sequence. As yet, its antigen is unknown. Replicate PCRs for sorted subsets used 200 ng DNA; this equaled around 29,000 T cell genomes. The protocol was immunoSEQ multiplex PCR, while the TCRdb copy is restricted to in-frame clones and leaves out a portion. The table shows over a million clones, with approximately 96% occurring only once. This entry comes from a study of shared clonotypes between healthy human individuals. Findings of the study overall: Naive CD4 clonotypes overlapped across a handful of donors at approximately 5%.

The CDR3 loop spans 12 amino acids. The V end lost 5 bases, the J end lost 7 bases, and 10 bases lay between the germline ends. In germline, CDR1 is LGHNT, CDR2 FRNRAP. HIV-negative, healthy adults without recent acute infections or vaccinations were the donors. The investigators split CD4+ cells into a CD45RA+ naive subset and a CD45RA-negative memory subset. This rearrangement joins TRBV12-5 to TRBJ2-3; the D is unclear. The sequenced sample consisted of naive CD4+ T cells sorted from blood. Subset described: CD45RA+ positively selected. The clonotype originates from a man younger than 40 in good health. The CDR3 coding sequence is TGTGCTAGTGGTCAGGCCGGTAATACGCAGTATTTT. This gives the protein CASGQAGNTQYF.